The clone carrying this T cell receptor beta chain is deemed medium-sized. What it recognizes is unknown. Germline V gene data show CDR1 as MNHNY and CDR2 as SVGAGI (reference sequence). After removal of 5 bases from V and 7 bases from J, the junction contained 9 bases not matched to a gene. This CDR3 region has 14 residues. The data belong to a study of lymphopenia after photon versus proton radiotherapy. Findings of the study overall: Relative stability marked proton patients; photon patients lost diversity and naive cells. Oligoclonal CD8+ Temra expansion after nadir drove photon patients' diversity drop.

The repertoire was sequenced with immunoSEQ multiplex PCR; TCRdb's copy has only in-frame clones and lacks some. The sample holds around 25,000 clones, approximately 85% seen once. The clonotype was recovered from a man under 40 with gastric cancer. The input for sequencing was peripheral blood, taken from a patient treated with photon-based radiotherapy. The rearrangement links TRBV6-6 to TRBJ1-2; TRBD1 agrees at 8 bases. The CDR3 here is CASSQFQGALGYTF. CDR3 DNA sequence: TGTGCCAGCAGTCAGTTCCAGGGGGCTCTTGGCTACACCTTC.